These T cell receptor beta chains were read from a single sample in a study. TCRdb passed the 5' RACE reads through MiXCR, listing each CDR3 protein once. This table has 34,000 or so distinct CDR3 sequences, around 27% appearing once. The specimen sequenced was tumor-infiltrating Tregs sorted from the breast tumor. Receptors were obtained from a female donor with breast cancer. Each CDR3 is given with its conserved first and last residue. D genes are given only for firm matches. Expanded clones are given a class, and other clones once, few, many or no size at all.

D,size,V,J,DNA,CDR3
TRBD1,NA,TRBV4-1,TRBJ1-4,TGCGCCAGCAGCCTTAGCCCTCGGGACAGGGGCTATGAAAAACTGTTTTTT,CASSLSPRDRGYEKLFF
NA,many,TRBV12-3/TRBV12-4,TRBJ1-2,TGTGCCAGCAGTCTGGGGGCAGGCGGCTATGGCTACACCTTC,CASSLGAGGYGYTF
NA,many,TRBV29-1,TRBJ2-1,TGCAGCGTTGTGACGGGGCTAAAGGGTCCCAATGAGCAGTTCTTC,CSVVTGLKGPNEQFF
NA,once,TRBV12-3/TRBV12-4,TRBJ2-1,TGTGCCAGCAGTTCAAAGTGGGATGAGCGGTTCTTC,CASSSKWDERFF
NA,many,TRBV20-1,TRBJ1-3,TGCAGTGCTAGAGGCGCGGGCCCAGGGATAACTGGAAACACCATATATTTT,CSARGAGPGITGNTIYF
NA,NA,TRBV21-1,TRBJ2-7,TGTGCCAGCAGCAAAGTGGGCTCTCCGAACTCCTACGAGCAGTACTTC,CASSKVGSPNSYEQYF
NA,few,TRBV15,TRBJ2-3,TGTGCCACCAGCAGAGGCACTAGCACAGATACGCAGTATTTT,CATSRGTSTDTQYF
NA,many,TRBV24-1,TRBJ2-7,TGTGCCACCAGTGATGGGCCCTACGAGCAGTACTTC,CATSDGPYEQYF
NA,once,TRBV4-2,TRBJ1-5,TGTGCCAGCAGCCACCGCCAGCATTTT,CASSHRQHF
NA,few,TRBV20-1,TRBJ2-1,TGCAGTGCTATTCGTCTCGGGGGAGCCAATGAGCAGTTCTTC,CSAIRLGGANEQFF
NA,NA,TRBV19,TRBJ2-7,TGTGCCAGTAGTTCCCTATTGGCTAGCAGGAACTCCTACGAGCAGTACTTC,CASSSLLASRNSYEQYF
NA,few,TRBV7-9,TRBJ2-6,TGTGCCAGCAGCGGGAAACCTCGAGGGGGCTCTGGGGCCAACGTCCTGACTTTC,CASSGKPRGGSGANVLTF
TRBD2,NA,TRBV4-1,TRBJ2-1,TGCGCCAGCAGCCGACTAACTAGCGGGAGGGCTGATGAGCAGTTCTTC,CASSRLTSGRADEQFF
TRBD2,many,TRBV3-1,TRBJ2-5,TGTGCCAGCAGCCTAGCGGGTGCCCAAGAGACCCAGTACTTC,CASSLAGAQETQYF
NA,many,TRBV7-2,TRBJ2-1,TGTGCCAGCAGCCTGACTAGATTAATCTACAATGAGCAGTTCTTC,CASSLTRLIYNEQFF
TRBD1,NA,TRBV6-1,TRBJ2-7,TGTGCCAGCATTATGGGACAGTCCTACGAGCAGTACTTC,CASIMGQSYEQYF
NA,NA,TRBV28,TRBJ1-1,TGTGCCACCGATGTTCAGCGGAACACTGAAGCTTTCTTT,CATDVQRNTEAFF
TRBD1,many,TRBV6-6,TRBJ1-3,TGTGCCAGCAGTTACTCGAAGGACAGGAGAGGAAACACCATATATTTT,CASSYSKDRRGNTIYF
NA,NA,TRBV3-1,TRBJ2-7,TGTGCCAGCAGCCGGAGGGGCAGGGGATCCTCCTACGAGCAGTACTTC,CASSRRGRGSSYEQYF
TRBD2,NA,TRBV14,TRBJ2-1,TGTGCCAGCAGCCAGCTAGCGGGAGAAGGGAATGAGCAGTTCTTC,CASSQLAGEGNEQFF
TRBD1,many,TRBV5-1,TRBJ2-1,TGCGCCAGCAGCCCCGGGACAGGGTGGGGAGGGGACTCCTACAATGAGCAGTTCTTC,CASSPGTGWGGDSYNEQFF
NA,NA,TRBV6-5,TRBJ2-7,TGTGCCAGCAGTCCCGGGACACCTTACGGCGAGCAGTACTTC,CASSPGTPYGEQYF
NA,NA,TRBV19,TRBJ2-2,TGTGCCAGTAGTATAGGTCTGGACAGAACGAACACCGGGGAGCTGTTTTTT,CASSIGLDRTNTGELFF
TRBD2,many,TRBV19,TRBJ2-1,TGTGCCAGTAGGGGGATAGCGGGGCCGAACAATGAGCAGTTCTTC,CASRGIAGPNNEQFF
TRBD1,many,TRBV12-3/TRBV12-4,TRBJ1-5,TGTGCCAGCAGTTTGACAGGGAACAATCAGCCCCAGCATTTT,CASSLTGNNQPQHF
TRBD1,NA,TRBV7-9,TRBJ2-2,TGTGCCAGCAGCTCACAGGGGACCGGGGAGCTGTTTTTT,CASSSQGTGELFF
NA,few,TRBV29-1,TRBJ2-1,TGCAGCGGGAGTCGGTCCTACAATGAGCAGTTCTTC,CSGSRSYNEQFF
NA,many,TRBV5-1,TRBJ2-3,TGCGCCAGCAGCCTGGGTATGGGGGGTCAGGATACGCAGTATTTT,CASSLGMGGQDTQYF
NA,NA,TRBV15,TRBJ1-5,TGTGCCACCAGCGGGGGTATCGGAGAGGGGAACAATGAGCATTTT,CATSGGIGEGNNEHF
TRBD2,many,TRBV29-1,TRBJ2-2,TGCAGCGTTGGGGGGCCGGGAGGGTTCGACACCGGGGAGCTGTTTTTT,CSVGGPGGFDTGELFF
NA,few,TRBV4-1,TRBJ1-5,TGCGCCAGCAGCCCCCGGGGGCAGCTCGCGGGTCAGCCCCAGCATTTT,CASSPRGQLAGQPQHF
NA,few,TRBV20-1,TRBJ1-5,TGCAGTGCTCGAACCACCGGATCCAGGGGTCAGCCCCAGCATTTT,CSARTTGSRGQPQHF
NA,many,TRBV2,TRBJ1-5,TGTGCCAGCAGTGAATCAAATCAGCCCCAGCATTTT,CASSESNQPQHF
NA,few,TRBV7-9,TRBJ1-1,TGTGCCAGCAGCTTAGAAGGACGGAACCTTGAAGCTTTCTTT,CASSLEGRNLEAFF
TRBD1,many,TRBV25-1,TRBJ1-1,TGTGCCAGCACTCGGACAGGGAGCACTGAAGCTTTCTTT,CASTRTGSTEAFF
NA,NA,TRBV29-1,TRBJ1-1,TGCAGCGTCGTTCTTTCGAACACTGAAGCTTTCTTT,CSVVLSNTEAFF
NA,many,TRBV6-5,TRBJ2-7,TGTGCCAGCAGTTCGTGGGCGGATCCCTACGAGCAGTACTTC,CASSSWADPYEQYF
NA,many,TRBV14,TRBJ1-2,TGTGCCAGCAGCCAAGAATACACCAACTATGGCTACACCTTC,CASSQEYTNYGYTF
NA,NA,TRBV18,TRBJ1-5,TGTGCCAGCTCACCAGCAGGCAATCAGCCCCAGCATTTT,CASSPAGNQPQHF
NA,NA,TRBV6-5,TRBJ2-3,TGTGCCAGCAGTTCCGGACCCAAGGCGAGCCCAGATACGCAGTATTTT,CASSSGPKASPDTQYF
TRBD2,many,TRBV20-1,TRBJ2-5,TGCAGTGCTAGAGCCGCGCGGGAGGTCCAAGAGACCCAGTACTTC,CSARAAREVQETQYF
NA,many,TRBV5-1,TRBJ2-7,TGCGCCAGCAGCTTGGTAGGGGACCGCTCTATCGAGCAGTACTTC,CASSLVGDRSIEQYF
NA,many,TRBV20-1,TRBJ2-3,TGCAGTGCCTTGAGGGATTTGACAGATACGCAGTATTTT,CSALRDLTDTQYF
NA,few,TRBV2,TRBJ2-1,TGTGCCAGCAGTAGGGGTCCCTACAATGAGCAGTCCTTC,CASSRGPYNEQSF
NA,many,TRBV7-9,TRBJ2-1,TGTGCCTCTCTCGCCGCCTCTCCGGGCAGTAGCTACAATGAGCAGTTCTTC,CASLAASPGSSYNEQFF
NA,many,TRBV19,TRBJ1-4,NA,CASSISAATNEKLFF
NA,NA,TRBV11-2,TRBJ1-2,TGTGCCAGCAGCTTAGGGATTAATAAGAAGGCCTATGGCTACACCTTC,CASSLGINKKAYGYTF
TRBD2,NA,TRBV6-1,TRBJ2-1,TGTGCCAGCAGTGGGGGACTAGCGGGAGGTGAGCAGTTCTTC,CASSGGLAGGEQFF
NA,few,TRBV3-1,TRBJ2-1,TGTGCCAGCAGCCAAGACTCCTTGGTCGGTGAGCAGTTCTTC,CASSQDSLVGEQFF
TRBD1,few,TRBV20-1,TRBJ1-5,TGCAGTGCTAGAGTCTATCGTTCCGGGACAGGGGGAAATCAGCCCCAGCATTTT,CSARVYRSGTGGNQPQHF
NA,NA,TRBV7-3,TRBJ1-2,TGTGCCAGCAGCTTACAGGGTATGAGCGGCTACACCTTC,CASSLQGMSGYTF